Each of the 21 T cell receptor beta chains below was sequenced from the same sample in a study of molecular identifiers for immune sequencing clone quantification. TCRdb ran MiXCR on the PCR reads and lists one entry per CDR3 protein. This table has about 35,000 distinct CDR3 sequences, about a fifth appearing once. Input material: naive CD8+ T cells from blood, with Jurkat cell RNA spiked in. Specified subset: FACS-sorted CD8+CD4-CCR7+CD45RA+ naive T cells. These receptor sequences come from a human donor in good health. Some libraries in this study had Jurkat cell RNA spiked in.

This clonotype was detected only once. This sequence joins TRBV28 and TRBJ2-5; TRBD2 might be the D (5 bases). The germline CDR1 and CDR2 sequences are MDHEN and SYDVKM. Trimming left V 8 bases short and J 2 bases short, with 30 bases between. This CDR3 is 19 amino acids long. For the CDR3, the DNA is TGTGCCAGCGGCAATACTGTGGGGTGGAGCGGTACATATCAAGAGACCCAGTACTTC. Translated, it gives CASGNTVGWSGTYQETQYF.

This clonotype was seen at least ten times. The chain employs TRBV28 and TRBJ2-5; D call uncertain. CDR1 MDHEN and CDR2 SYDVKM come from the germline V gene. The CDR3 totals 14 residues. The germline V and J ends were trimmed by 3 bases and 4 bases, with 12 bases remaining between them. The CDR3 DNA follows: TGTGCCAGCAGTTTCCCTGCGTGGGGAGAGACCCAGTACTTC. This sequence encodes CASSFPAWGETQYF.

The chain employs TRBV7-9 and TRBJ2-3; TRBD1 is a possible D gene (6 bases). The CDR3 has 16 amino acids. Germline CDR1 SEHNR, CDR2 FQNEAQ (reference sequence). V lost 5 bases, J lost 5 bases, and 20 bases lay in between. CDR3 sequence: CASSPLLTGKGDTQYF. The DNA of the CDR3 is TGTGCCAGCAGCCCGCTCCTAACAGGGAAGGGAGATACGCAGTATTTT.

To note about this clonotype: A much larger clone differs from this one at a single base, so this may be a read error. The rearrangement joins TRBV10-3 to TRBJ2-7; the match to TRBD2 covers 7 bases. The CDR3 length is 13 residues. The germline gives CDR1 ENHRY, CDR2 SYGVKD. CDR3 bases: TGTGCCATCAGTGAGCTTGGGGACTACGAGCAGTGCTTC. It translates to CAISELGDYEQCF.

This clonotype was seen at least ten times. The chain is built from TRBV10-1 and TRBJ2-7, with 7 positions matching TRBD2. The CDR3 extends over 16 amino acids. Looked up from germline, CDR1 is WNHNN and CDR2 is SYGVQD (reference sequence). With 0 bases clipped from V and 3 bases from J, the junction kept 8 bases outside the gene matches. The CDR3: CASSESRAGSSYEQYF. In DNA form, the CDR3 reads TGCGCCAGCAGTGAGTCCAGAGCGGGAAGCAGCTACGAGCAGTACTTC.

This clonotype was detected many times. The chain couples TRBV9 to TRBJ2-7; a possible D gene is TRBD2 (6 bases). The CDR3 is 13 residues long. Germline CDR1 SGDLS, CDR2 YYNGEE. V dropped 1 base and J dropped 7 bases, with 12 bases sitting between them. CDR3 bases: TGTGCCAGCAGCGTAACCGGGACTGGGGAGCAGTACTTC. Protein sequence: CASSVTGTGEQYF. Drawing the rest from reference TRBV9 and TRBJ2-7, the complete variable domain is DSGVTQTPKHLITATGQRVTLRCSPRSGDLSVYWYQQSLDQGLQFLIQYYNGEERAKGNILERFSAQQFPDLHSELNLSSLELGDSALYFCASSVTGTGEQYFGPGTRLTVT.

This clonotype appeared many times. The V gene is TRBV7-8, the J gene TRBJ2-7, with D uncertain. Trimming cost V 4 bases and J 3 bases, with 4 bases left between them. The CDR3 sequence is 11 residues long. Germline V gene data show CDR1 as SGHVS and CDR2 as FQNEAQ. In nucleotides, the CDR3 is TGTGCCAGCAGCTATCGCTACGAGCAGTACTTC. This codes for CASSYRYEQYF. Supplemented by reference TRBV7-8 and TRBJ2-7, the full variable domain reads GAGVSQSPRYKVAKRGQDVALRCDPISGHVSLFWYQQALGQGPEFLTYFQNEAQLDKSGLPSDRFFAERPEGSVSTLKIQRTQQEDSAVYLCASSYRYEQYFGPGTRLTVT.

The chain links TRBV27 to TRBJ2-2, with 7 positions matching TRBD1. V lost 9 bases and J lost 7; bases outside the gene matches: 11. The CDR3 length is 14 residues. The germline V gene has CDR1 MNHEY and CDR2 SMNVEV (reference sequence). CDR3 bases: TGTGCCAGGCCAAAACAGGGGTCGGGCGGGGAGCTGTTTTTT. Amino acids: CARPKQGSGGELFF.

By its share, this clonotype is medium-sized (0.01 to 0.1%). V usage is TRBV10-3 and J usage is TRBJ2-1; 7 positions match TRBD1. The V gene's germline CDR1 is ENHRY and CDR2 SYGVKD. Trimming at V came to 0 bases and at J to 4 bases, leaving 3 bases not matched to a gene. The CDR3 has 15 residues. The CDR3 is CAISESTGRYNEQFF. As DNA, the CDR3 is TGTGCCATCAGTGAGTCGACAGGGAGATACAATGAGCAGTTCTTC.

The V gene is TRBV5-6, the J gene TRBJ1-5; D may be TRBD1 (5 bases). Trimming pared 0 bases from V and 5 bases from J, leaving 6 bases between. In germline, CDR1 is SGHDT, CDR2 YYEEEE. CDR3 length equals 13 residues. The CDR3 DNA follows: TGTGCCAGCAGCTTGGGAGGGGATCAGCCCCAGCATTTT. The encoded protein is CASSLGGDQPQHF.

This clonotype was counted at least ten times. V and J are TRBV5-1 and TRBJ2-7, with TRBD1 matching 7 bases. This CDR3 spans 14 amino acids. Germline V CDR1 and CDR2: SGHRS, YFSETQ. Trimming removed 3 bases from V and 9 bases from J; junction bases left unmatched: 12. The CDR3 DNA follows: TGCGCCAGCAGCTCGGACAGGATCTACGAAGGGCAGTACTTC. This translates into CASSSDRIYEGQYF.

Ten or more counts support this clonotype. This chain connects TRBV12-3 or TRBV12-4 to TRBJ1-1; the D is unclear. Trimming removed 3 bases at V and 2 bases at J, with 10 bases between. CDR3 length equals 14 residues. CDR3 nucleotides: TGTGCCAGCAGTTTCCGGGCGTTCAACACTGAAGCTTTCTTT. It specifies CASSFRAFNTEAFF.

In this sample, this clonotype turned up many times. The rearrangement uses TRBV7-8 and TRBJ1-1, with 7 bases aligning to TRBD1. The CDR3 extends over 15 amino acids. With 1 base clipped from V and 3 bases from J, the junction kept 5 bases outside the gene matches. Germline CDR1 reads SGHVS; CDR2 reads FQNEAQ. CDR3 sequence: CASSLGQGLYTEAFF. CDR3 nucleotides: TGTGCCAGCAGCTTAGGACAGGGATTGTACACTGAAGCTTTCTTT.

This clonotype was seen ten or more times. The chain is built from TRBV27 and TRBJ2-5; TRBD1 might be the D (6 bases). The CDR3 totals 13 residues. V was shortened by 2 bases and J by 5 bases, with 9 bases between the two germline ends. Germline assignment: CDR1 MNHEY and CDR2 SMNVEV (reference sequence). The CDR3 region has the DNA TGTGCCAGCAGTTTAGGACAGTGGGAGACCCAGTACTTC. This encodes CASSLGQWETQYF.

This clonotype was observed many times. CDR3 sequence: CASSSPQATLSYEQYF. DNA for the CDR3: TGTGCCAGCAGCTCCCCCCAGGCGACTTTATCCTACGAGCAGTACTTC. This chain connects TRBV7-9 to TRBJ2-7; D is uncertain. This CDR3 has 16 amino acids. Per germline, CDR1 SEHNR and CDR2 FQNEAQ (reference sequence). Trimming removed 4 bases from V and 1 base from J, with 17 bases in between.

This clonotype was seen more than once but under ten times. V gene TRBV5-6 combines with J gene TRBJ1-2, with no clear D. Between the trimmed V and J ends, which lost 0 bases and 13 bases, there was a span of 10 bases. Germline assignment: CDR1 SGHDT and CDR2 YYEEEE. The CDR3 has 11 amino acids. In nucleotides, the CDR3 is TGTGCCAGCAGCTTGGGCGGCATGAGCACCTTC. Translation gives CASSLGGMSTF.

The chain couples TRBV6-6 to TRBJ1-1; D is unclear. V was shortened by 7 bases and J by 11 bases, with 11 bases between the two germline ends. This CDR3 is built from 10 residues. The germline V gene has CDR1 MNHNY and CDR2 SVGAGI (reference sequence). CDR3 loop: CASISSRAFF. Written as DNA, the CDR3 is TGTGCCAGCATTTCAAGTCGGGCTTTCTTT.

This clonotype was picked up many times. This chain links TRBV7-2 with TRBJ2-5; no reliable D call. V gave up 2 bases and J gave up 0 bases, with 10 bases separating them. Germline values: CDR1 SGHTA, CDR2 FQGNSA. This CDR3 contains 15 residues. The chain's CDR3 is CASSLWLTDQETQYF. The CDR3 DNA is TGTGCCAGCAGCTTATGGTTGACGGACCAAGAGACCCAGTACTTC.

The chain is built from TRBV20-1 and TRBJ1-1, with 8 bases lining up with TRBD1. This CDR3 is 15 amino acids long. Per germline, CDR1 DFQATT and CDR2 SNEGSKA (reference sequence). V lost 5 bases to trimming and J lost 1 base; unmatched junction nucleotides: 9. CDR3 loop: CSAFSRDRQNTEAFF. The CDR3 DNA reads as TGCAGTGCTTTTTCCCGGGACAGGCAGAACACTGAAGCTTTCTTT.

This clonotype was counted many times. Here the CDR3 reads CASSLGAGANVLTF. In DNA, the CDR3 is TGTGCCAGCAGCTTAGGGGCTGGGGCCAACGTCCTGACTTTC. The gene calls are TRBV7-2 and TRBJ2-6; D is undetermined. V dropped 1 base and J dropped 2 bases, with 3 bases sitting between them. The CDR3 has 14 residues. CDR1 is SGHTA and CDR2 is FQGNSA in the germline V gene.

This clonotype was observed many times. The rearrangement links TRBV29-1 to TRBJ2-1; 9 nucleotides match TRBD2. CDR3 size: 16 residues. Unmatched junction bases numbered 12, after V lost 1 base and J lost 8 bases. In germline, CDR1 is SQVTM, CDR2 ANQGSEA. DNA of the CDR3: TGCAGCGTTGAAGTAGCGGGAGCCTCCCATTTCGATGAGCAGTTCTTC. This gives the protein CSVEVAGASHFDEQFF.